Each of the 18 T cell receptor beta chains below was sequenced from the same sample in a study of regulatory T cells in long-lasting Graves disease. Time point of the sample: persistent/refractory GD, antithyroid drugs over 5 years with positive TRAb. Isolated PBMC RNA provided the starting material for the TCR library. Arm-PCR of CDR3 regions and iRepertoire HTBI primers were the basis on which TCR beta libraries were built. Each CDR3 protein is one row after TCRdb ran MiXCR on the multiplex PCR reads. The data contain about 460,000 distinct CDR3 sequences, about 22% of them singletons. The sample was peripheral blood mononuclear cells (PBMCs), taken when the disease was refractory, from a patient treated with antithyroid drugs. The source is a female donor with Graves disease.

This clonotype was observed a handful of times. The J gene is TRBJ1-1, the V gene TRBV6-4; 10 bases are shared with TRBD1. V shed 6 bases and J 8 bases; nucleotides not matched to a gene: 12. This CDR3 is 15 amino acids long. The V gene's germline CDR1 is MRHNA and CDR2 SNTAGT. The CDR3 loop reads CASSLEGGQGSEAFF. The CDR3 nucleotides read TGTGCCAGCAGCCTAGAGGGGGGACAGGGGAGCGAAGCTTTCTTT.

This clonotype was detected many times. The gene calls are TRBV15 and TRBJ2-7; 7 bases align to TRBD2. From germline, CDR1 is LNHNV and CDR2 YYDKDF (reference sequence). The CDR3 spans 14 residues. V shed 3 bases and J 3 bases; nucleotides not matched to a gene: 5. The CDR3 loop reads CATSRSGVNYEQYF. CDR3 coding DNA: TGTGCCACCAGCAGGAGCGGGGTTAACTACGAGCAGTACTTC.

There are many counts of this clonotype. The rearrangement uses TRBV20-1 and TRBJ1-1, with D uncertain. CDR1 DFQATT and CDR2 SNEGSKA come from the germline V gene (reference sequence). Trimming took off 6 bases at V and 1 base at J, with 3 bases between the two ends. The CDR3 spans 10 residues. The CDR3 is CSAENTEAFF. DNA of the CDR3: TGCAGTGCGGAGAACACTGAAGCTTTCTTT.

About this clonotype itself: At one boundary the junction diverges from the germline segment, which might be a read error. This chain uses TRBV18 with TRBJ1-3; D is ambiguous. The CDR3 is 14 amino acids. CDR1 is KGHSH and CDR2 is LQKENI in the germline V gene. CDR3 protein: CASSPSGSGDTIYF. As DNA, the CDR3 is TGTGCCAGCTCACCATCGGGCTCTGGAGACACCATATATTTT.

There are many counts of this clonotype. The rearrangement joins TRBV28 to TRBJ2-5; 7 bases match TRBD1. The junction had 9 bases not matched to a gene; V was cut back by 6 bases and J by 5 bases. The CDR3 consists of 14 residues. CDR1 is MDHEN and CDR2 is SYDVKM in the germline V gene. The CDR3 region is CASSYRGEGETQYF. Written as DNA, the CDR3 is TGTGCCAGCAGCTACAGGGGCGAGGGGGAGACCCAGTACTTC.

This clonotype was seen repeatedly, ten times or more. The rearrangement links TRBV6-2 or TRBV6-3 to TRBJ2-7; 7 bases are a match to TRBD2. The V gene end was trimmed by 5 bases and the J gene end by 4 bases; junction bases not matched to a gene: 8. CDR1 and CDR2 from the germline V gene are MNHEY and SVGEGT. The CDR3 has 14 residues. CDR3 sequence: CASSIYGEGYEQYF. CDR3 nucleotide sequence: TGTGCCAGCAGTATTTACGGGGAGGGGTACGAGCAGTACTTC.

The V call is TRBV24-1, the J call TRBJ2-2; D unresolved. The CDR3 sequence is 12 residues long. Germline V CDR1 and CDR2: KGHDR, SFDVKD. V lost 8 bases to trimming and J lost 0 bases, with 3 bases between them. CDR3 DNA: TGTGCCACCATCTCGAACACCGGGGAGCTGTTTTTT. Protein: CATISNTGELFF.

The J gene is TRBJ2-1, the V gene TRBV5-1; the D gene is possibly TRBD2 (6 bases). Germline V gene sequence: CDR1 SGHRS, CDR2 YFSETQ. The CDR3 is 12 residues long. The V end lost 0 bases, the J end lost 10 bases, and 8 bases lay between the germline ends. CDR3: CASSLAREEQFF. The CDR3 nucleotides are TGCGCCAGCAGCTTGGCCCGGGAGGAGCAGTTCTTC. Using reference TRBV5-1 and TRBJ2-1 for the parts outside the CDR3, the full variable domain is KAGVTQTPRYLIKTRGQQVTLSCSPISGHRSVSWYQQTPGQGLQFLFEYFSETQRNKGNFPGRFSGRQFSNSRSEMNVSTLELGDSALYLCASSLAREEQFFGPGTRLTVL.

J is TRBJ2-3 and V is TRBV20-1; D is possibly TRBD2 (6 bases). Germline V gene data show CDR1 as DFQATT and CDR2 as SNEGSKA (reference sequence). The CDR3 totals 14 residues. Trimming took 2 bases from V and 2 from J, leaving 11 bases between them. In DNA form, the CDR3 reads TGCAGTGCTAGACAGCGGACTAACACAGATACGCAGTATTTT. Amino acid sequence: CSARQRTNTDTQYF.

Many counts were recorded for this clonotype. The CDR3 nucleotides read TGTGCCAGCACTCTACGGGACAGGAGGGAGACCCAGTACTTC. Translated: CASTLRDRRETQYF. The rearrangement uses TRBV7-2 and TRBJ2-5; 8 bases are a match to TRBD1. The junction had 9 bases not matched to a gene; V was cut back by 7 bases and J by 5 bases. CDR1 is SGHTA, CDR2 FQGNSA, per germline. The CDR3 runs 14 residues.

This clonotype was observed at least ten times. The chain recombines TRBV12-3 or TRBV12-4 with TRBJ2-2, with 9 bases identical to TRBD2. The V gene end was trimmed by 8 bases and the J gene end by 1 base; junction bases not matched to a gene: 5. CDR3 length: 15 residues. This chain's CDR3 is CASWTAGGNTGELFF. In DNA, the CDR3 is TGTGCCAGCTGGACAGCGGGAGGGAACACCGGGGAGCTGTTTTTT.

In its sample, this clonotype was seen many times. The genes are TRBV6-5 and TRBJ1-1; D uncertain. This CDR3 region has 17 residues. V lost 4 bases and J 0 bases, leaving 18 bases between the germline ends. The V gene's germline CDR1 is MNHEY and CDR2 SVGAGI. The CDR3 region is CASSSLSGALMNTEAFF. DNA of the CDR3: TGTGCCAGCAGTTCCCTTAGCGGAGCACTGATGAACACTGAAGCTTTCTTT.

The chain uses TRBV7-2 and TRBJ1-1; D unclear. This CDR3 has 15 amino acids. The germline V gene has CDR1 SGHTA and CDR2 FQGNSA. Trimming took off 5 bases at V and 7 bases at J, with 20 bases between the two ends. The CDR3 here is CASSRLASGRGEAFF. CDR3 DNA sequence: TGTGCCAGCAGCCGCCTAGCCTCGGGGAGAGGTGAAGCTTTCTTT.

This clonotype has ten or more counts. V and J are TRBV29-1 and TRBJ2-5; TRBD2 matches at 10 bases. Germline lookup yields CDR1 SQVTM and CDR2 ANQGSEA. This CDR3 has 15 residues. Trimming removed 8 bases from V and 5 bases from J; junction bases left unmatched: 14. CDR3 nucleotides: TGCAGCATGAGGACTAGCGGTGGAGGAATGGAGACCCAGTACTTC. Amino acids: CSMRTSGGGMETQYF. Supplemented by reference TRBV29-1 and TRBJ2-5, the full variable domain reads SAVISQKPSRDICQRGTSLTIQCQVDSQVTMMFWYRQQPGQSLTLIATANQGSEATYESGFVIDKFPISRPNLTFSTLTVSNMSPEDSSIYLCSMRTSGGGMETQYFGPGTRLLVL.

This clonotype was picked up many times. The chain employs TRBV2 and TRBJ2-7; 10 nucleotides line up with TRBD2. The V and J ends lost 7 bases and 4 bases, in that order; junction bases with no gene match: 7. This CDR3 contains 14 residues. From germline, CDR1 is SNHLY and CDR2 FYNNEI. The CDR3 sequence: CASKGASGSYEQYF. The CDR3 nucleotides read TGTGCCAGCAAGGGGGCTAGCGGGAGTTACGAGCAGTACTTC.

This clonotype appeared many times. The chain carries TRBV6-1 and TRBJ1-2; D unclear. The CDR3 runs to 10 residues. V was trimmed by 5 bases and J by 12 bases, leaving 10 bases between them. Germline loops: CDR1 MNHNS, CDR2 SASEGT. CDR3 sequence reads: CASSQSVDTF. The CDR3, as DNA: TGTGCCAGCAGTCAAAGCGTGGACACCTTC.

This CDR3 is CASSFYVREQYF. CDR3 bases: TGTGCCAGCAGCTTCTATGTCCGGGAGCAGTACTTC. The chain is built from TRBV7-8 and TRBJ2-7; D unclear. This CDR3 has 12 residues. CDR1 is SGHVS, CDR2 FQNEAQ, per germline. Between the trimmed V and J ends, which lost 3 bases and 7 bases, there was a span of 10 bases.

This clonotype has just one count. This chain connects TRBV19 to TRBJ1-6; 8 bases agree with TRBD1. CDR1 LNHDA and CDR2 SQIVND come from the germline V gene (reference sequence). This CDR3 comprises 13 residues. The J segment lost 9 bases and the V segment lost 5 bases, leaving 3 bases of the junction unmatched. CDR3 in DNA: TGTGCCAGTAGTTTGGACAGGGCTTCACCCCTCCACTTT. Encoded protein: CASSLDRASPLHF.